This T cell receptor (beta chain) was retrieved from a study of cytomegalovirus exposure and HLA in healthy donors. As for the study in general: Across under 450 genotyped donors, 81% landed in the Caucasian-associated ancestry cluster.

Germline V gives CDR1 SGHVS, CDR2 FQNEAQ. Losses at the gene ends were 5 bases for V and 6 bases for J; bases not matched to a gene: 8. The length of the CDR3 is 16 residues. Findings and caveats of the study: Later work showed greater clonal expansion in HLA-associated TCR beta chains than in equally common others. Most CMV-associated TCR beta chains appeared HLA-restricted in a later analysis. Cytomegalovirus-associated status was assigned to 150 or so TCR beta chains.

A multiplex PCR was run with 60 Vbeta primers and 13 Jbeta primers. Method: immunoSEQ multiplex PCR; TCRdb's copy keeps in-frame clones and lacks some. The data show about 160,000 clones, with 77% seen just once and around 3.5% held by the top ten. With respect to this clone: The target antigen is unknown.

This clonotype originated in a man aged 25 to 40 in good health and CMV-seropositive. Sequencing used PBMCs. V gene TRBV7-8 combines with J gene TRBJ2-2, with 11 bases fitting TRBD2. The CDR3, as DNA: TGTGCCAGCAGCCCCATAGCGGGGGGGCGGGCCGGGGAGCTGTTTTTT. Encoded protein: CASSPIAGGRAGELFF.